A single sample is the source of the 13 T cell receptor beta chains below, sequenced in a study of tumor-infiltrating lymphocytes in primary liver carcinoma. Each 20-30 mg portion of unsorted bulk tissue served as the source for co-extraction of RNA and DNA. A primer matching the constant region was used to make TCR beta cDNA from 500 to 600 ng of total RNA. Three nested multiplex PCR rounds of slightly modified ARM-PCR generated TCR beta libraries. TRBV1-TRBV30 forward primers and a C-beta reverse primer were used in the first two PCR rounds, which each ran for 10 cycles. TCRdb analysed the multiplex PCR reads with MiXCR anew, one entry per CDR3 protein. The table lists around 54,000 distinct CDR3 sequences, around three quarters of them singletons. Sequencing used liver tumor tissue from sampling region 2. Subset defined: tumor region T2, inferior pole. These TCRs come from a man aged 40-55 years with primary liver carcinoma and hepatitis B virus infection.

This clonotype has ten or more counts. The chain has TRBV5-8 and TRBJ2-3; D unclear. V lost 0 bases to trimming and J lost 0 bases, with 17 bases between them. CDR1 and CDR2 from the germline V gene are SGHTS and YDEGEE. The CDR3 totals 18 residues. CDR3 amino acids: CASSLAEAKLVSTDTQYF. CDR3 DNA: TGTGCCAGCAGCTTGGCCGAAGCTAAGCTGGTAAGCACAGATACGCAGTATTTT.

A remark on this clonotype: The junction does not match germline at one end; this may be a read error. The rearrangement uses TRBV5-4 and TRBJ1-3; D gene ambiguous. The CDR3 loop spans 15 amino acids. Germline CDR1 reads SGHNT; CDR2 reads YYREEE (reference sequence). For the CDR3, the DNA is TGTACCAGCAGCTTGGGGTCGGGTGTTGGAAACACCATATATTTT. It yields the protein CTSSLGSGVGNTIYF. Full variable domain (missing parts from reference TRBV5-4 and TRBJ1-3): ETGVTQSPTHLIKTRGQQVTLRCSSQSGHNTVSWYQQALGQGPQFIFQYYREEENGRGNFPPRFSGLQFPNYSSELNVNALELDDSALYLCTSSLGSGVGNTIYFGEGSWLTVV.

The chain has TRBV29-1 and TRBJ1-1, with a tentative D call TRBD1 (5 bases). CDR3 length: 13 residues. V was shortened by 8 bases and J by 4 bases, with 17 bases between the two germline ends. Germline V gives CDR1 SQVTM, CDR2 ANQGSEA. As DNA, the CDR3 is TGCAGCCTCCGGACAAGGTTGATCACTGAAGCTTTCTTT. It specifies CSLRTRLITEAFF.

Of note for this clonotype: Sequence at one end of the junction differs from germline and may be a read error. The chain has TRBV6-5 and TRBJ2-5; 8 bases map to TRBD2. CDR3 length: 14 amino acids. Germline V gene sequence: CDR1 MNHEY, CDR2 SVGAGI. The CDR3 region is CVSNTGLAGSTQYF. In DNA form, the CDR3 reads TGTGTCAGCAATACCGGGCTAGCGGGTTCGACCCAGTACTTC.

In regard to this clonotype: Germline is not matched at one junction end, which may reflect a read error. The chain is built from TRBV11-2 and TRBJ2-1, with a tentative D call TRBD2 (5 bases). The CDR3 sequence is 22 residues long. Germline values: CDR1 SGHAT, CDR2 FQNNGV. In nucleotides, the CDR3 is TGTGCCAGCAGCCTCTCCTACCGGGGTCACGTGAAACGGGTTCGCTCCTACAATGAGCAATTCTTC. It is translated as CASSLSYRGHVKRVRSYNEQFF.

As to this clonotype: At one boundary the junction diverges from the germline segment, which might be a read error. The chain employs TRBV2 and TRBJ2-5; perhaps TRBD2 as D (5 bases). The CDR3 is made up of 15 amino acids. Germline CDR1 reads SNHLY; CDR2 reads FYNNEI. CDR3 loop: CASSETEGLGEAHYF. The DNA of the CDR3 is TGTGCCAGCAGTGAAACTGAGGGTCTCGGAGAGGCCCATTACTTC.

Remarks on this clonotype: One end of the junction does not line up with germline, which may come from a read error. The gene calls are TRBV29-1 and TRBJ2-1, with 11 bases aligning to TRBD1. The CDR3 runs to 14 residues. The germline CDR1 and CDR2 sequences are SQVTM and ANQGSEA. CDR3 nucleotide sequence: TGTAACGGATTACCGGGACAGGGGGTGGATGAGCAGTTCTTC. The encoded protein is CNGLPGQGVDEQFF.

For the CDR3, the DNA is TGCAGCGCGTCAGGGGTGCGGACTAGCGTGAGGTCCACAGATACGCAGTATTTT. Protein sequence: CSASGVRTSVRSTDTQYF. The V and J genes are TRBV29-1 and TRBJ2-3; TRBD2 matches at 9 bases. V lost 7 bases, J lost 2 bases, and 19 bases stayed unmatched. The V gene's germline CDR1 is SQVTM and CDR2 ANQGSEA. The CDR3 totals 18 residues.

A remark on this clonotype: Sequence at one end of the junction differs from germline and may be a read error. The chain couples TRBV28 to TRBJ2-1; D gene unclear. The CDR3 has 14 residues. The germline gives CDR1 MDHEN, CDR2 SYDVKM. The CDR3 coding sequence is TGTGCCAGCGGTTTCAGAAACTCCTATAATGAGCAGTTCTTC. It specifies CASGFRNSYNEQFF.

As to this clonotype: One end of the junction is discordant with germline, which a read error may explain. The chain employs TRBV6-1 and TRBJ2-7; 11 bases line up with TRBD2. Germline V gene sequence: CDR1 MNHNS, CDR2 SASEGT. The CDR3 spans 17 residues. Written as DNA, the CDR3 is TGTGACAGCAATGAAAGAACTAGCGGGAGTGAGGCCTACGAGCAGTACTTC. This translates into CDSNERTSGSEAYEQYF.

A word on this clonotype: One junction end disagrees with the germline gene, perhaps due to a read error. The CDR3 DNA follows: TGTACCAGCAGTTTAGGGCAGACTCAAGAGACCCATTACTTC. Its translation is CTSSLGQTQETHYF. The genes are TRBV12-3 or TRBV12-4 and TRBJ2-5; the D is unclear. There are 14 residues in the CDR3.

V and J are TRBV11-2 and TRBJ2-1; D may be TRBD1 or TRBD2 (5 bases each). The CDR3 length is 22 residues. V lost 5 bases and J 13 bases, leaving 45 bases between the germline ends. Germline V gives CDR1 SGHAT, CDR2 FQNNGV. For the CDR3, the DNA is TGTGCCAGCAGCCTCTCCTACCGGGGTCCTGTGAAACAGGTTCGCTCCTACAATGGACAGTTCTTC. It codes for CASSLSYRGPVKQVRSYNGQFF.

A word on this clonotype: Here the CDR3 omits its conserved ending phenylalanine or tryptophan, so a read error is the likely source. The CDR3 spells CASSIGGVMDEQYL. For the CDR3, the DNA is TGTGCCAGCAGCATAGGGGGTGTCATGGACGAGCAGTACTTA. The V gene is TRBV9, the J gene TRBJ2-7; weak D call: TRBD1 (6 bases). Germline V gives CDR1 SGDLS, CDR2 YYNGEE. This CDR3 is built from 14 residues. V was trimmed by 4 bases and J by 5 bases, leaving 16 bases between them.